Below, 20 T cell receptor beta chains from the same sample are listed, as sequenced in a study of shared clonotypes between healthy human individuals. The assay was immunoSEQ multiplex PCR, and TCRdb's table has in-frame clones only and misses some. This table holds roughly 1,500,000 clones, 98% found once. Sample: naive CD4+ T cells sorted from blood. The subset: CD45RA+ positively selected. The receptors shown here come from a man aged 25 to 45 in good health.

The CDR3 DNA follows: TGCAGCGTTGCCTGGACTCCCAACCCCACAGATACGCAGTATTTT. It encodes CSVAWTPNPTDTQYF. V gene TRBV29-1 combines with J gene TRBJ2-3, with D perhaps TRBD2 (5 bases). The length of the CDR3 is 15 residues. Germline lookup yields CDR1 SQVTM and CDR2 ANQGSEA. The V end was cut by 4 bases, the J end by 2 bases, with 16 bases between.

The rearrangement links TRBV7-9 to TRBJ1-4; no definite D call. The V gene's germline CDR1 is SEHNR and CDR2 FQNEAQ (reference sequence). V lost 8 bases and J lost 8, with 12 bases in between. This CDR3 is 12 amino acids long. CDR3: CASGSGVEKLFF. CDR3 sequence (DNA): TGTGCCAGCGGGAGCGGGGTGGAAAAACTGTTTTTT.

This rearrangement joins TRBV7-9 to TRBJ1-2; no clear D. This CDR3 contains 14 residues. The germline gives CDR1 SEHNR, CDR2 FQNEAQ (reference sequence). V was shortened by 3 bases and J by 4 bases, with 12 bases between the two germline ends. The CDR3 protein is CASSFSPSPYGYTF. CDR3 coding DNA: TGTGCCAGCAGCTTTTCACCTAGCCCCTATGGCTACACCTTC.

This chain links TRBV28 with TRBJ2-7, with D unresolved. CDR1 and CDR2 from the germline V gene are MDHEN and SYDVKM. Trimming took off 7 bases at V and 6 bases at J, with 10 bases between the two ends. The CDR3 extends over 11 amino acids. The CDR3 DNA follows: TGTGCCAGCACGGCCCGTTCCGAGCAGTACTTC. It encodes CASTARSEQYF. Together with reference TRBV28 and TRBJ2-7, the CDR3 gives the full variable domain: DVKVTQSSRYLVKRTGEKVFLECVQDMDHENMFWYRQDPGLGLRLIYFSYDVKMKEKGDIPEGYSVSREKKERFSLILESASTNQTSMYLCASTARSEQYFGPGTRLTVT.

V is TRBV29-1 and J is TRBJ2-1; 7 nucleotides match TRBD1. Germline assignment: CDR1 SQVTM and CDR2 ANQGSEA. The CDR3 loop spans 14 amino acids. J gave up 0 bases and V 7 bases, and 6 bases lay outside the gene matches. Written as DNA, the CDR3 is TGCAGCGCCGTGGGACAGATCTCCTACAATGAGCAGTTCTTC. Its translation is CSAVGQISYNEQFF.

Remarks on this clone: This sample also contains other DNA sequences that code for the same CDR3. The V call is TRBV5-5, the J call TRBJ2-3, with D uncertain. The CDR3 loop spans 13 amino acids. Germline V CDR1 and CDR2: SGHKS, YYEKEE (reference sequence). Trimming removed 2 bases at V and 2 bases at J, with 6 bases between. In DNA form, the CDR3 reads TGTGCCAGCAGCTTTGGCCCCACAGATACGCAGTATTTT. It encodes CASSFGPTDTQYF.

The rearrangement links TRBV7-9 to TRBJ2-5; 8 bases agree with TRBD2. V lost 0 bases, J lost 5 bases, and 17 bases stayed unmatched. Looked up from germline, CDR1 is SEHNR and CDR2 is FQNEAQ (reference sequence). The CDR3 consists of 19 residues. The CDR3 protein is CASSLAAARPGTRGETQYF. In nucleotides, the CDR3 is TGTGCCAGCAGCTTAGCGGCCGCCCGTCCCGGGACTAGGGGTGAGACCCAGTACTTC.

The rearrangement links TRBV28 to TRBJ2-6; no clear D gene. V was pared by 5 bases and J by 0 bases, with 8 bases between. Germline CDR1 and CDR2: MDHEN and SYDVKM. The CDR3 length is 15 residues. The CDR3 loop is CASSRTNSGANVLTF. Here the CDR3 DNA reads TGTGCCAGCAGTCGTACTAACTCTGGGGCCAACGTCCTGACTTTC.

This clone was found once. This chain connects TRBV27 to TRBJ2-5; 9 bases agree with TRBD2. Per the germline V gene, CDR1 is MNHEY and CDR2 is SMNVEV (reference sequence). The J segment lost 4 bases and the V segment lost 5 bases, leaving 8 bases of the junction unmatched. The CDR3 is made up of 15 amino acids. The CDR3 DNA follows: TGTGCCAGCAGTAGGGTAGCGGGAGACAGAGAGACCCAGTACTTC. Translated, it gives CASSRVAGDRETQYF.

The rearrangement uses TRBV6-5 and TRBJ1-2, with D possibly matching TRBD1 (6 bases). V was clipped by 7 bases and J by 4 bases, with 16 bases between them. There are 14 residues in the CDR3. Germline V gene data show CDR1 as MNHEY and CDR2 as SVGAGI. The CDR3 protein is CASTLGRGGYGYTF. The CDR3 DNA sequence: TGTGCCAGCACCCTGGGCAGGGGAGGCTATGGCTACACCTTC.

As to this clone: Additional DNA sequences in this sample encode the identical CDR3. The chain links TRBV6-1 to TRBJ2-2; no clear D. The germline CDR1 and CDR2 sequences are MNHNS and SASEGT. Trimming stripped 3 bases from V and 0 bases from J, with 5 bases between. CDR3 length: 14 amino acids. In DNA form, the CDR3 reads TGTGCCAGCAGTGACAGGACGAACACCGGGGAGCTGTTTTTT. Protein sequence: CASSDRTNTGELFF.

The gene calls are TRBV5-4 and TRBJ1-4; tentatively, D is TRBD1 (5 bases). The germline V gene has CDR1 SGHNT and CDR2 YYREEE (reference sequence). This CDR3 is built from 15 residues. Trimming left V 0 bases short and J 7 bases short, with 13 bases between. CDR3 coding DNA: TGTGCCAGCAGCTTGGCCGGGCAGGGACTTGAAAAACTGTTTTTT. It translates to CASSLAGQGLEKLFF.

J is TRBJ2-2 and V is TRBV4-1, with TRBD2 matching over 8 bases. Germline V gene data show CDR1 as MGHRA and CDR2 as YSYEKL. The CDR3 covers 17 residues. The V and J ends lost 5 bases and 3 bases, in that order; junction bases with no gene match: 11. As DNA, the CDR3 is TGCGCCAGCAGCAGACTAGCGTTCATCCGGGACACCGGGGAGCTGTTTTTT. It is translated as CASSRLAFIRDTGELFF.

V is TRBV28 and J is TRBJ1-5, with a possible D match to TRBD1 (6 bases). This CDR3 is 16 amino acids long. Trimming cost V 8 bases and J 6 bases, with 23 bases left between them. Looked up from germline, CDR1 is MDHEN and CDR2 is SYDVKM. The CDR3 here is CASLTGTLSSSQPQHF. The CDR3 DNA reads as TGTGCCAGCCTTACCGGGACACTATCGTCAAGTCAGCCCCAGCATTTT.

The J gene is TRBJ2-2, the V gene TRBV25-1; no definite D call. V was pared by 4 bases and J by 2 bases, with 8 bases between. The CDR3 covers 14 residues. Germline loops: CDR1 MGHDK, CDR2 SYGVNS. The chain's CDR3 is CASSADRNTGELFF. In DNA form, the CDR3 reads TGTGCCAGCAGTGCGGACCGAAACACCGGGGAGCTGTTTTTT.

The V and J genes are TRBV14 and TRBJ1-1; 7 nucleotides line up with TRBD1. The CDR3 spans 16 residues. Unmatched junction bases numbered 12, after V lost 2 bases and J lost 6 bases. Looked up from germline, CDR1 is SGHDN and CDR2 is FVKESK. The CDR3 DNA is TGTGCCAGCAGCCAAAGACAGGGTCGTCACTCCTCTGAAGCTTTCTTT. Translating gives CASSQRQGRHSSEAFF. Combining the CDR3 with reference TRBV14 and TRBJ1-1 gives the whole variable domain EAGVTQFPSHSVIEKGQTVTLRCDPISGHDNLYWYRRVMGKEIKFLLHFVKESKQDESGMPNNRFLAERTGGTYSTLKVQPAELEDSGVYFCASSQRQGRHSSEAFFGQGTRLTVV.

Comments on this clone: The sample carries other DNA sequences with the same CDR3. The chain has TRBV5-4 and TRBJ1-2; TRBD1 might be the D (5 bases). Between the trimmed V and J ends, which lost 4 bases and 2 bases, there was a span of 9 bases. From germline, CDR1 is SGHNT and CDR2 YYREEE (reference sequence). This CDR3 contains 13 residues. Here the CDR3 reads CASSPDRNYGYTF. Here the CDR3 DNA reads TGTGCCAGCAGCCCCGACAGAAACTATGGCTACACCTTC. The full variable domain, completed using reference TRBV5-4 and TRBJ1-2, is ETGVTQSPTHLIKTRGQQVTLRCSSQSGHNTVSWYQQALGQGPQFIFQYYREEENGRGNFPPRFSGLQFPNYSSELNVNALELDDSALYLCASSPDRNYGYTFGSGTRLTVV.

This clone was seen once. The chain combines TRBV5-5 with TRBJ2-5; TRBD1 is a possible D gene (6 bases). The V gene lost 0 bases and the J gene lost 3 bases, with 6 bases spanning the gap. The CDR3 consists of 13 residues. The germline V gene encodes CDR1 SGHKS and CDR2 YYEKEE (reference sequence). The CDR3: CASSLDREETQYF. CDR3 coding DNA: TGTGCCAGCAGCTTGGACAGGGAAGAGACCCAGTACTTC.

The chain combines TRBV10-3 with TRBJ2-3; 9 positions match TRBD2. V dropped 0 bases and J dropped 3; count of bases not matched to a gene: 4. The CDR3 consists of 16 residues. CDR1 is ENHRY and CDR2 is SYGVKD in the germline V gene. CDR3 in DNA: TGTGCCATCAGTGAGTCGAGGCTAGCGGGAACAGATACGCAGTATTTT. It yields the protein CAISESRLAGTDTQYF.

CDR3 sequence reads: CASSRGTGGSYEQYF. The DNA of the CDR3 is TGTGCCAGCAGCCGCGGGACAGGGGGCTCCTACGAGCAGTACTTC. The chain uses TRBV5-6 and TRBJ2-7, with 11 bases identical to TRBD1. Germline values: CDR1 SGHDT, CDR2 YYEEEE. The CDR3 is 15 amino acids. V lost 4 bases to trimming and J lost 0 bases; unmatched junction nucleotides: 3.